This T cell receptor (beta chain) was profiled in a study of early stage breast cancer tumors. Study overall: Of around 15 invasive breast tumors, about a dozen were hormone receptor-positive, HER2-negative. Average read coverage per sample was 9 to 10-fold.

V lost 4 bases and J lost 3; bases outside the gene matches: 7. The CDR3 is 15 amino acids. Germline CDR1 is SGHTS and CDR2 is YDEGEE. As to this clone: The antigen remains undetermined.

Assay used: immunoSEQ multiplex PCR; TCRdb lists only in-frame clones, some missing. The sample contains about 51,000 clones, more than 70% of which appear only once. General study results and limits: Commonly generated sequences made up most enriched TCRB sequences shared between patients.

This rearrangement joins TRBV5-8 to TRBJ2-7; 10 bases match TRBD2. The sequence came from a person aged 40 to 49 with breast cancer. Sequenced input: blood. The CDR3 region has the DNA TGTGCCAGCAGCCGCTTAGCGGGAGGCCTCTACGAGCAGTACTTC. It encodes CASSRLAGGLYEQYF.